The rows below give T cell receptor beta chains drawn from one sample of a study of blood T cells in healthy people across ages. TCRdb passed the 5' RACE reads through MiXCR, listing each CDR3 protein once. Altogether fewer than 2,000,000 distinct CDR3 sequences are present, 34% being singletons, with the ten largest covering around 11%. Specimen: blood. These receptors came from a woman in her 30s in good health. CDR3s leave out the opening cysteine and the closing phenylalanine or tryptophan.

cdr3_length v_call cdr3_aa
13 TRBV20-1 SARDHGGVAGEQY
12 TRBV3-1 ASSQHKGMDGYT
12 TRBV28 ASSLGGLQVTQY
12 TRBV29-1 SVEPDLMNTEAF
12 TRBV20-1 SAVPGTGGGKLF
15 TRBV6-1 ASSRNPNAENTGELF
14 TRBV5-6 ASSSDVSEHYNEQF
11 TRBV11-2 ASKRDSNSPLH
15 TRBV2 ASSGYTGGLAEREQY
10 TRBV29-1 SVEGFDTEAF
12 TRBV6-6 ASSPQTGPYEQY
12 TRBV29-1 SVASRSGANVLT
13 TRBV14 ASSPLAESVYEQY
12 TRBV5-6 ASSWRQAGETQY
17 TRBV20-1 SARDGTSGRATVTDTQY
12 TRBV12-3/TRBV12-4 ASSLGGGQYEQY
14 TRBV4-1 ASSPLGKRGYNEQF
12 TRBV7-3 ASRPGPGSTEAF
14 TRBV4-1 ASSQVRTGGRETQY
12 TRBV7-3 ASRQTFADTEAF
11 TRBV10-3 AIRQGMNTEAF
13 TRBV30 AWMGGAISTDTQY
10 TRBV3-1 ASSQDSRAYT
13 TRBV25-1 ASSPQGTHLYEQY
11 TRBV5-5 ASSYDGPGGYT
12 TRBV2 ARGTSSAKNIQY
15 TRBV21-1 ASSRGAGEGTNYGYT
13 TRBV2 ASSEALGWPPEQF
12 TRBV6-1 ASSEPGQGTEAF
12 TRBV18 ASSPPNLQETQY
10 TRBV29-1 SVEDLNTEAF
14 TRBV9 ASSAPAQGGDTEAF
12 TRBV27 ASSFTLTRDTQY
13 TRBV20-1 SADGTVPPYNEQF
13 TRBV21-1 AASLGGSNTGELF
13 TRBV4-2 ACSQDEGLNQPQH
12 TRBV3-1 ASTTSGANNEQF
9 TRBV24-1 ATSDFFEQY
13 TRBV11-2 ASSSAKGREETQY
14 TRBV4-1 ASSQAGQGRSETQY
12 TRBV28 ASSPPRGGYEQY
13 TRBV29-1 SATPGTRRANEQF
12 TRBV7-9 ASSLNDRGIEAF
15 TRBV3-1 ASSQLGGTGPSYEQY
14 TRBV6-2/TRBV6-3 ASSQSFSGVYNEQF
10 TRBV12-3/TRBV12-4 ASSWDYNEQF
10 TRBV6-2/TRBV6-3 ASSYSLYEQY
13 TRBV9 ASSADRAAKSPLH
18 TRBV29-1 SVQGYWIASEDKGPYEQY
15 TRBV15 ATSRDIAGTTSETQY
11 TRBV6-5 ASSLYRERGYT
14 TRBV4-1 ASGGGGLTSTDTQY
14 TRBV27 ASSFYAGGGRDTQY
14 TRBV29-1 SVEGPAGSTYNEQF
13 TRBV6-6 ASSFPGQDQETQY